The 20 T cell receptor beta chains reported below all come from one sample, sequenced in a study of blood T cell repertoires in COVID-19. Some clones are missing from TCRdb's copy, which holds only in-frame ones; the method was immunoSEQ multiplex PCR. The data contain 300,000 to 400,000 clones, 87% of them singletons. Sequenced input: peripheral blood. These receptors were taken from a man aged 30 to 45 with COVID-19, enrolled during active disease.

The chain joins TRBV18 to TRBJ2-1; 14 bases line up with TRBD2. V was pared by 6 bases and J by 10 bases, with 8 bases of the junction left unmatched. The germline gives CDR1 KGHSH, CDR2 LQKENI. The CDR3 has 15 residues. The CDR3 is CASSLGLAGVREQFF. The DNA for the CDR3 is TGTGCCAGCTCCCTGGGACTAGCGGGAGTGAGGGAGCAGTTCTTC.

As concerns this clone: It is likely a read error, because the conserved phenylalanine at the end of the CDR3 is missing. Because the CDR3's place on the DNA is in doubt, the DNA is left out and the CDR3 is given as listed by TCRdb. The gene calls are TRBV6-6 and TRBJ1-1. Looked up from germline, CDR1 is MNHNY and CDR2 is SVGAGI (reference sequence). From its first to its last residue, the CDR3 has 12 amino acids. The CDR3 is CASSVRDSSSVY.

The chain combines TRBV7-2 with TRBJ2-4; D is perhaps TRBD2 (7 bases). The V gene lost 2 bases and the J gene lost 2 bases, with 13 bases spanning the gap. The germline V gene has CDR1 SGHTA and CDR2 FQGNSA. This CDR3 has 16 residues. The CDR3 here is CASSLKTGGPKNIQYF. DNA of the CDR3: TGTGCCAGCAGCTTAAAAACGGGGGGCCCCAAAAACATTCAGTACTTC.

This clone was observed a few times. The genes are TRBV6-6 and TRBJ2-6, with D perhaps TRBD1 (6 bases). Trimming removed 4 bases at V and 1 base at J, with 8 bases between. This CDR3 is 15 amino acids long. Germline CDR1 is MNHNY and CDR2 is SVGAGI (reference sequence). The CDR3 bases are TGTGCCAGCAGTTTGGGGGCGTCTGGGGCCAACGTCCTGACTTTC. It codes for CASSLGASGANVLTF.

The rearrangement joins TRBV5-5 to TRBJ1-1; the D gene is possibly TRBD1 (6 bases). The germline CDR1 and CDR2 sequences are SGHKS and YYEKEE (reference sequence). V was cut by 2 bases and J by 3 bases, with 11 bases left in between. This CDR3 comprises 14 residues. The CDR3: CASSFTGIDTEAFF. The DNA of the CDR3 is TGTGCCAGCAGCTTTACAGGGATTGACACTGAAGCTTTCTTT.

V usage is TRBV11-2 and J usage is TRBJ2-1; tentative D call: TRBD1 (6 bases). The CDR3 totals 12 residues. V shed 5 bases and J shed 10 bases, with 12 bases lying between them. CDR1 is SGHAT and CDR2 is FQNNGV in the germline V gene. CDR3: CASSAQGYEQFF. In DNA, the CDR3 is TGTGCCAGCAGCGCACAGGGTTACGAGCAGTTCTTC.

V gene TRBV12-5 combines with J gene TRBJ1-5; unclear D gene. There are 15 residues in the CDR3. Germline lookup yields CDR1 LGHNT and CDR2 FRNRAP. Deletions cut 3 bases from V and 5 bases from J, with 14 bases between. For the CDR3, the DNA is TGTGCTAGTGGTTTTGGGCAGGTCGGATATCAGCCCCAGCATTTT. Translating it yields CASGFGQVGYQPQHF.

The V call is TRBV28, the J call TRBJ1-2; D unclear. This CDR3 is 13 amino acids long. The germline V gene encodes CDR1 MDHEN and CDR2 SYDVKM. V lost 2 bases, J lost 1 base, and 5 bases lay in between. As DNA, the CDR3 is TGTGCCAGCAGTTTAGGCAGTAACTATGGCTACACCTTC. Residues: CASSLGSNYGYTF.

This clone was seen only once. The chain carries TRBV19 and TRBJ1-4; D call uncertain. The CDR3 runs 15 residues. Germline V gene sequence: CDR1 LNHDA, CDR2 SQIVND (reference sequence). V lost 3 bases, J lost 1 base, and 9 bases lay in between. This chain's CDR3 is CASSIFPQTNEKLFF. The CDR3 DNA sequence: TGTGCCAGTAGTATTTTCCCACAAACTAATGAAAAACTGTTTTTT.

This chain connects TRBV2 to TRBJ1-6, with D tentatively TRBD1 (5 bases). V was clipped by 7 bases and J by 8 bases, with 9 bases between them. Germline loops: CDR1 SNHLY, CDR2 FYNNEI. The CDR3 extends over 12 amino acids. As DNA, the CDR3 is TGTGCCAGCATACAGGTCGATTCACCCCTCCACTTT. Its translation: CASIQVDSPLHF.

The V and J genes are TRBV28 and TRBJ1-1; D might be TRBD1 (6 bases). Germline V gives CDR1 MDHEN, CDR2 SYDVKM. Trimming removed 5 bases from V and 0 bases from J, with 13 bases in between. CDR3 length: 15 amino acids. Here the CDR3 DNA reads TGTGCCAGCAGTCCCTGGGACATACTGAACACTGAAGCTTTCTTT. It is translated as CASSPWDILNTEAFF.

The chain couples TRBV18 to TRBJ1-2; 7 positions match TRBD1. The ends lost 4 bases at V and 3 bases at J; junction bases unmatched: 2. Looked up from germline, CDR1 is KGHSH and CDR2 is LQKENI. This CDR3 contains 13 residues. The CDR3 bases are TGTGCCAGCTCACGACAGGGATACTATGGCTACACCTTC. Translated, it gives CASSRQGYYGYTF.

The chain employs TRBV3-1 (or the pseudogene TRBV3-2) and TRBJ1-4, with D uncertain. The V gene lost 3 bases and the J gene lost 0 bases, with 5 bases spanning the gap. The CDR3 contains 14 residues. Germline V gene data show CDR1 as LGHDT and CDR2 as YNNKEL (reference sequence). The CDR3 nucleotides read TGTGCCAGCAGCCACAGTGCAACTAATGAAAAACTGTTTTTT. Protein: CASSHSATNEKLFF.

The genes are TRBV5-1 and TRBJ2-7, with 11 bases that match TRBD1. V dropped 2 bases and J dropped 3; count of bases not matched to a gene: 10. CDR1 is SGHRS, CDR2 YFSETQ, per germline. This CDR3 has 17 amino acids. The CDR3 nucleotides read TGCGCCAGCAGCTTAAGGTCTACCGGGACAGGGGGCTACGAGCAGTACTTC. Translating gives CASSLRSTGTGGYEQYF. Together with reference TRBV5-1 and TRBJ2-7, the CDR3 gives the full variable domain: KAGVTQTPRYLIKTRGQQVTLSCSPISGHRSVSWYQQTPGQGLQFLFEYFSETQRNKGNFPGRFSGRQFSNSRSEMNVSTLELGDSALYLCASSLRSTGTGGYEQYFGPGTRLTVT.

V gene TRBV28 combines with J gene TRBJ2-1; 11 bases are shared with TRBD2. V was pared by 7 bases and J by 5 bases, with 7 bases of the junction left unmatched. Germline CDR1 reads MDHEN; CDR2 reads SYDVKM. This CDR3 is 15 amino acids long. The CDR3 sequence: CASITAGLADNEQFF. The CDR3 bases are TGTGCCAGCATCACGGCGGGACTAGCGGACAATGAGCAGTTCTTC.

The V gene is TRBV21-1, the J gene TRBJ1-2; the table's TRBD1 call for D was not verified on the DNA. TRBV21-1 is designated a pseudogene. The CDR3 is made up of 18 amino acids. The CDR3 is CASSKGRTDSPANYGYTF. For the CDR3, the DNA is TGTGCCAGCAGCAAGGGCCGGACAGATTCCCCAGCTAACTATGGCTACACCTTC.

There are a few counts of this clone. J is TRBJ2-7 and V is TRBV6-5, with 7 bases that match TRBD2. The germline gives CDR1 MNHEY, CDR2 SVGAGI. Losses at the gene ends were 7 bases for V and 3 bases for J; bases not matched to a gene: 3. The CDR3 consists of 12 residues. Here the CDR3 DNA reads TGTGCCAGCACCCGGGGGGTCTACGAGCAGTACTTC. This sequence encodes CASTRGVYEQYF.

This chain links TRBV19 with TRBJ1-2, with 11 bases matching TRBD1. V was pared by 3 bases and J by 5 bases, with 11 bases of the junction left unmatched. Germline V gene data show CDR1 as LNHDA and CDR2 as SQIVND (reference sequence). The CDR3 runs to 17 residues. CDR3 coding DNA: TGTGCCAGTAGTATTTTCCCCTCCGGGACAGGGGGTTATGGCTACACCTTC. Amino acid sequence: CASSIFPSGTGGYGYTF.

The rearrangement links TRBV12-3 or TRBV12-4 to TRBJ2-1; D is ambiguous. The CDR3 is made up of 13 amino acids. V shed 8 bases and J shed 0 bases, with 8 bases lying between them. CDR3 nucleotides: TGTGCCAGCTCCGGTGGCTCCTACAATGAGCAGTTCTTC. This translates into CASSGGSYNEQFF.

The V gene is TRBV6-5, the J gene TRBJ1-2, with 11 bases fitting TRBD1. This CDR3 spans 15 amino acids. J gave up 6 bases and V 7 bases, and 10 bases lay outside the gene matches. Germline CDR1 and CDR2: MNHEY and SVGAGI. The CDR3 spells CASTSGQGVSDGYTF. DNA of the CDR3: TGTGCCAGCACATCGGGACAGGGGGTTTCAGATGGCTACACCTTC.